The 18 T cell receptor beta chains below come from one sample, sequenced in a study of monozygotic twins with inflammatory bowel disease. TCRdb processed the 5' RACE reads again and assigns one entry to each CDR3 protein, with no DNA. The sample holds about 440,000 distinct CDR3 sequences. What was sequenced was blood. These receptors all come from a human donor with ulcerative colitis or Crohn's disease, or a healthy co-twin of an affected twin (not recorded which).

The V and J genes are TRBV15 and TRBJ1-5. The CDR3 has 12 amino acids. CDR1 is LNHNV and CDR2 is YYDKDF in the germline V gene (reference sequence). CDR3 sequence reads: CATSRDGVSQHF.

The rearrangement uses TRBV2 and TRBJ1-2; lacking DNA, the TRBD1 call made by TCRdb goes unchecked. The germline CDR1 and CDR2 sequences are SNHLY and FYNNEI. This CDR3 has 14 residues. The CDR3 is CASSGQGASDGYTF.

V gene TRBV18 combines with J gene TRBJ2-3. The CDR3 runs 12 residues. Germline V gives CDR1 KGHSH, CDR2 LQKENI. The CDR3 sequence is CASSPPTYTQYF.

The chain links TRBV14 to TRBJ2-5; no DNA is available, so the TRBD1 call from TCRdb remains unchecked. The CDR3 length is 14 residues. Germline lookup yields CDR1 SGHDN and CDR2 FVKESK. The CDR3 is CASSHVGQQETQYF.

V gene TRBV20-1 combines with J gene TRBJ1-4. The germline CDR1 and CDR2 sequences are DFQATT and SNEGSKA (reference sequence). The CDR3 runs to 12 residues. CDR3 loop: CSARAEEEKLFF.

This rearrangement joins TRBV6-1 to TRBJ2-2; TCRdb's D gene call, TRBD2, goes unchecked for lack of DNA. This CDR3 contains 15 residues. The V gene's germline CDR1 is MNHNS and CDR2 SASEGT. The CDR3 sequence is CAAGLGGSNTGELFF.

The V gene is TRBV11-2, the J gene TRBJ2-1; the TCRdb call, TRBD2, lacks DNA for checking. The CDR3 spans 14 residues. The germline V gene encodes CDR1 SGHAT and CDR2 FQNNGV. The CDR3 loop reads CASSLETSAAEQFF.

This chain links TRBV29-1 with TRBJ2-6; TCRdb proposes TRBD1, but this gene call is untestable without DNA. The germline CDR1 and CDR2 sequences are SQVTM and ANQGSEA. There are 20 residues in the CDR3. CDR3 region: CSVEDRGTGGLTSGANVLTF.

This chain connects TRBV5-1 to TRBJ2-1; TCRdb reports TRBD1, a call that lacks DNA to check it against. Germline V CDR1 and CDR2: SGHRS, YFSETQ. The CDR3 totals 12 residues. CDR3 sequence reads: CASSLGGLKQFF. Together with reference TRBV5-1 and TRBJ2-1, the CDR3 gives the full variable domain: KAGVTQTPRYLIKTRGQQVTLSCSPISGHRSVSWYQQTPGQGLQFLFEYFSETQRNKGNFPGRFSGRQFSNSRSEMNVSTLELGDSALYLCASSLGGLKQFFGPGTRLTVL.

The CDR3 sequence is CASSLDRGGKNIQYF. V usage is TRBV7-9 and J usage is TRBJ2-4; lacking DNA, the TRBD1 call made by TCRdb goes unchecked. Looked up from germline, CDR1 is SEHNR and CDR2 is FQNEAQ (reference sequence). This CDR3 is 15 amino acids long.

This chain links TRBV20-1 with TRBJ1-1; there is no DNA to check the TCRdb D call of TRBD1. Germline V lookup: CDR1 DFQATT, CDR2 SNEGSKA (reference sequence). The CDR3 spans 13 residues. CDR3: CSVSGTGNTEAFF.

The chain employs TRBV6-2 or TRBV6-3 and TRBJ2-7; no DNA is available, so the TRBD1 call from TCRdb remains unchecked. Germline-derived CDR1 and CDR2 are MNHEY and SVGEGT. CDR3 length equals 14 residues. The CDR3 protein is CASQGQGAYYEQYF.

This rearrangement joins TRBV28 to TRBJ2-7; TCRdb lists TRBD1, though no DNA is available to test this call. Germline V gives CDR1 MDHEN, CDR2 SYDVKM. The CDR3 loop spans 14 amino acids. CDR3 in amino acids: CASSLPRARREQYF.

The chain links TRBV29-1 to TRBJ2-5; without DNA, the TCRdb call of TRBD2 cannot be checked. This CDR3 spans 13 amino acids. Germline V CDR1 and CDR2: SQVTM, ANQGSEA. CDR3: CSAVSGNQETQYF.

The chain employs TRBV30 and TRBJ1-1; TCRdb's D call, TRBD1, is unchecked because there is no DNA. The V gene's germline CDR1 is GTSNPN and CDR2 SVGIG (reference sequence). There are 11 residues in the CDR3. CDR3 sequence reads: CAYQRGSEAFF.

V gene TRBV7-2 combines with J gene TRBJ2-7; absent DNA, TCRdb's TRBD1 call cannot be checked. Germline assignment: CDR1 SGHTA and CDR2 FQGNSA. The CDR3 totals 17 residues. The CDR3 here is CASSLASLWTGSYEQYF.

The chain is built from TRBV12-3 or TRBV12-4 and TRBJ2-2; TCRdb names TRBD1, which stays unverified in the absence of DNA. The CDR3 sequence is 15 residues long. CDR3 loop: CASTPRGTNTGELFF.

The J gene is TRBJ2-5, the V gene TRBV5-1. The V gene's germline CDR1 is SGHRS and CDR2 YFSETQ. This CDR3 is built from 15 residues. CDR3 residues: CASSLNYLDQETQYF.